This paragraph covers one T cell receptor (beta chain) sequence. Its antigen is not identified. The data stem from a study of tumor-infiltrating lymphocytes in primary liver carcinoma. Background on the study: These patients were men and women whose ages were 30 to 69 years. The study, taken as a whole, reports: Since sampling was bulk and unsorted, CD4+ and CD8+ repertoires were not compared. Among the pair types, tumor region pairs showed more overlap than tumor-adjacent and tumor-blood pairs. Blood had a significantly lower top-250-clone fraction than tumors did (p = 0.039).

Total RNA (around 0.45 ug) served as template for TCR beta cDNA synthesis primed by a constant-region primer. Three nested multiplex PCR rounds of slightly modified ARM-PCR generated TCR beta libraries. The first two PCR rounds used TRBV1-TRBV30 forward primers with a C-beta reverse primer, roughly 11 cycles each. TCRdb reprocessed the multiplex PCR reads via MiXCR and lists one record per CDR3 protein. This table has about 200,000 distinct CDR3 sequences, less than 75% appearing once. Blood RNA was derived from unsorted whole blood, and germline DNA was extracted too. Germline V gives CDR1 SGHRS, CDR2 YFSETQ. The trim removed 6 bases at V and 9 bases at J, leaving 15 bases unmatched. The CDR3 has 15 residues.

Sample: peripheral blood. The chain has TRBV5-1 and TRBJ2-1, with 7 bases lining up with TRBD2. The receptor was isolated from a woman in her fifties or sixties with primary liver carcinoma and hepatitis B virus infection. The CDR3, as DNA: TGCGCCAGCAAGGCTAGCGGTACGAATGCCCGTGAGCAGTTCTTC. It yields the protein CASKASGTNAREQFF.